Following are 19 T cell receptor beta chains from one sample sequenced in a study of T cell changes during pregnancy in multiple sclerosis. Sequencing was performed with immunoSEQ multiplex PCR; in TCRdb, only in-frame clones are kept and a portion is missing. The sample has about 26,000 clones; approximately 89% are singletons. The input for sequencing was CD8+ T cells from peripheral blood mononuclear cells, taken in the second trimester of pregnancy. All receptors come from a female donor with multiple sclerosis, enrolled in a pregnancy study.

This rearrangement joins TRBV6-5 to TRBJ2-7; possibly TRBD1 for D (5 bases). Trimming stripped 9 bases from V and 0 bases from J, with 9 bases between. This CDR3 comprises 12 residues. The germline gives CDR1 MNHEY, CDR2 SVGAGI. The CDR3: CASQDTSYEQYF. The CDR3 DNA reads as TGTGCCAGTCAGGACACCTCCTACGAGCAGTACTTC.

The J gene is TRBJ2-2, the V gene TRBV28; 13 bases align to TRBD2. Germline assignment: CDR1 MDHEN and CDR2 SYDVKM. V gave up 4 bases and J gave up 1 base; unmatched junction bases: 6. This CDR3 is built from 18 residues. The CDR3 DNA follows: TGTGCCAGCAGTTCCTTACTAGCGGGAGGGCGGAACACCGGGGAGCTGTTTTTT. Its translation: CASSSLLAGGRNTGELFF.

The chain combines TRBV28 with TRBJ2-1; D remains unclear. Germline V gene data show CDR1 as MDHEN and CDR2 as SYDVKM. The ends were cut back, 3 bases at V and 5 bases at J, with 8 bases in the middle. This CDR3 spans 13 amino acids. CDR3 sequence reads: CASSFRVDNEQFF. The CDR3 DNA is TGTGCCAGCAGTTTTCGGGTCGACAATGAGCAGTTCTTC.

The J gene is TRBJ2-7, the V gene TRBV7-9, with 10 bases aligning to TRBD2. Trimming removed 6 bases from V and 4 bases from J; junction bases left unmatched: 9. Per germline, CDR1 SEHNR and CDR2 FQNEAQ (reference sequence). CDR3 length equals 15 residues. The CDR3 DNA reads TGTGCCAGCAGGGGATTTAGCGGGAGGCAGTACGAGCAGTACTTC. Translated: CASRGFSGRQYEQYF.

This rearrangement joins TRBV6-5 to TRBJ1-1; TRBD1 might be the D (5 bases). Trimming stripped 5 bases from V and 7 bases from J, with 11 bases between. This CDR3 has 12 residues. In germline, CDR1 is MNHEY, CDR2 SVGAGI. The CDR3 DNA reads TGTGCCAGCAGTAAAACGACAGTTGAAGCTTTCTTT. Protein: CASSKTTVEAFF.

The rearrangement joins TRBV5-6 to TRBJ2-2; a weak D match, TRBD1 (6 bases). The CDR3 has 15 residues. Trimming cost V 5 bases and J 1 base, with 12 bases left between them. CDR1 SGHDT and CDR2 YYEEEE come from the germline V gene. The CDR3 region is CASSPLQGNTGELFF. In DNA, the CDR3 is TGTGCCAGCAGTCCTTTACAGGGGAACACCGGGGAGCTGTTTTTT. The variable domain in full, with the rest retrieved from reference TRBV5-6 and TRBJ2-2, is DAGVTQSPTHLIKTRGQQVTLRCSPKSGHDTVSWYQQALGQGPQFIFQYYEEEERQRGNFPDRFSGHQFPNYSSELNVNALLLGDSALYLCASSPLQGNTGELFFGEGSRLTVL.

The gene calls are TRBV5-4 and TRBJ1-4; no clear D. V was shortened by 4 bases and J by 1 base, with 11 bases between the two germline ends. The CDR3 totals 15 residues. Germline V gene lookup returns CDR1 SGHNT and CDR2 YYREEE (reference sequence). The CDR3 nucleotides are TGTGCCAGCAGCCCTAAAGTCGGAACTAATGAAAAACTGTTTTTT. Amino acid sequence: CASSPKVGTNEKLFF.

The chain links TRBV11-3 to TRBJ2-2; 10 bases align to TRBD1. CDR1 and CDR2 from the germline V gene are SGHNT and YENEEA. This CDR3 has 16 residues. V shed 0 bases and J 6 bases; nucleotides not matched to a gene: 4. The CDR3 DNA is TGTGCCAGCAGCTTAGATGGGACAGGGGACCCCGGGGAGCTGTTTTTT. This codes for CASSLDGTGDPGELFF.

The gene calls are TRBV19 and TRBJ1-5, with 7 bases aligning to TRBD1. V shed 3 bases and J 6 bases; nucleotides not matched to a gene: 2. The CDR3 runs to 13 residues. Germline CDR1 reads LNHDA; CDR2 reads SQIVND (reference sequence). CDR3 bases: TGTGCCAGTAGTATGACAGGGACTCAGCCCCAGCATTTT. The encoded protein is CASSMTGTQPQHF.

This rearrangement joins TRBV27 to TRBJ1-1; TRBD1 matches 12 bases. The germline CDR1 and CDR2 sequences are MNHEY and SMNVEV (reference sequence). V was clipped by 3 bases and J by 8 bases; unmatched bases: 4. The CDR3 totals 14 residues. The CDR3 protein is CASSFGGTGGEAFF. The CDR3 DNA is TGTGCCAGCAGTTTTGGAGGGACAGGGGGCGAAGCTTTCTTT.

In its sample, this clone was seen a few times. The rearrangement joins TRBV28 to TRBJ1-1; unclear D gene. The CDR3 is 13 residues long. In germline, CDR1 is MDHEN, CDR2 SYDVKM. Trimming cost V 7 bases and J 6 bases, with 15 bases left between them. CDR3 sequence: CASIPEVWSEAFF. CDR3 bases: TGTGCCAGCATCCCTGAGGTATGGTCTGAAGCTTTCTTT.

The chain uses TRBV10-3 and TRBJ2-2, with 16 bases that match TRBD2. Germline values: CDR1 ENHRY, CDR2 SYGVKD. CDR3 length: 18 residues. V shed 6 bases, J shed 4 bases, and the junction held 8 bases outside the gene matches. The CDR3 region is CAIRGLAGGHGGTGELFF. In nucleotides, the CDR3 is TGTGCCATCAGGGGACTAGCGGGAGGGCATGGGGGCACCGGGGAGCTGTTTTTT.

This rearrangement joins TRBV27 to TRBJ1-1, with a tentative D call TRBD1 (5 bases). CDR3 length equals 14 residues. Germline-derived CDR1 and CDR2 are MNHEY and SMNVEV (reference sequence). Trimming removed 3 bases at V and 6 bases at J, with 14 bases between. Written as DNA, the CDR3 is TGTGCCAGCAGTTTGTACCGGGGGACGGCTGAAGCTTTCTTT. Translating it yields CASSLYRGTAEAFF.

This clone rates as medium-sized. The rearrangement joins TRBV19 to TRBJ2-7, with D possibly matching TRBD2 (5 bases). CDR1 is LNHDA, CDR2 SQIVND, per germline (reference sequence). Trimming left V 2 bases short and J 6 bases short, with 11 bases between. The CDR3 is 13 residues long. The CDR3 sequence: CASSISLAAEQYF. The DNA of the CDR3 is TGTGCCAGTAGTATATCGCTAGCAGCCGAGCAGTACTTC.

This clone appeared many times. The V call is TRBV7-9, the J call TRBJ1-1, with 7 bases aligning to TRBD1. After removal of 4 bases from V and 10 bases from J, the junction contained 3 bases not matched to a gene. This CDR3 is 11 amino acids long. Germline CDR1 is SEHNR and CDR2 is FQNEAQ (reference sequence). CDR3 amino acids: CASSSQGRAFF. The CDR3 DNA is TGTGCCAGCAGCTCACAGGGGAGAGCTTTCTTT.

The chain carries TRBV7-6 and TRBJ2-7, with a weak D call TRBD1 (6 bases). V was pared by 4 bases and J by 2 bases, with 12 bases between. Germline values: CDR1 SGHVS, CDR2 FNYEAQ. This CDR3 contains 14 residues. In nucleotides, the CDR3 is TGTGCCAGCAGCTCCGCAGGGACAACCTACGAGCAGTACTTC. Its protein is CASSSAGTTYEQYF.

The CDR3 loop reads CASSWGNRGRERTDTQYF. The CDR3, as DNA: TGTGCCAGCAGCTGGGGGAACAGGGGGCGGGAGAGAACAGATACGCAGTATTTT. The V call is TRBV7-2, the J call TRBJ2-3; 9 bases are shared with TRBD1. Germline V lookup: CDR1 SGHTA, CDR2 FQGNSA. The CDR3 has 18 amino acids. Trimming removed 4 bases from V and 3 bases from J; junction bases left unmatched: 14. Using reference TRBV7-2 and TRBJ2-3 for the parts outside the CDR3, the full variable domain is GAGVSQSPSNKVTEKGKDVELRCDPISGHTALYWYRQSLGQGLEFLIYFQGNSAPDKSGLPSDRFSAERTGGSVSTLTIQRTQQEDSAVYLCASSWGNRGRERTDTQYFGPGTRLTVL.

This clone was seen a single time. V is TRBV4-1 and J is TRBJ2-7, with D unresolved. The CDR3 is made up of 15 amino acids. Germline-derived CDR1 and CDR2 are MGHRA and YSYEKL. V lost 3 bases to trimming and J lost 4 bases, with 16 bases between them. CDR3 region: CASSHPGRRIYEQYF. In nucleotides, the CDR3 is TGCGCCAGCAGCCATCCCGGTCGGAGAATATACGAGCAGTACTTC.

The chain combines TRBV6-5 with TRBJ2-1, with D unclear. The CDR3 is 16 residues long. Trimming shortened V by 0 bases and J by 5 bases, and 14 bases separated the two germline ends. The germline CDR1 and CDR2 sequences are MNHEY and SVGAGI. The CDR3 spells CASSYSVGGPHNEQFF. For the CDR3, the DNA is TGTGCCAGCAGTTACTCTGTGGGTGGGCCACACAATGAGCAGTTCTTC.